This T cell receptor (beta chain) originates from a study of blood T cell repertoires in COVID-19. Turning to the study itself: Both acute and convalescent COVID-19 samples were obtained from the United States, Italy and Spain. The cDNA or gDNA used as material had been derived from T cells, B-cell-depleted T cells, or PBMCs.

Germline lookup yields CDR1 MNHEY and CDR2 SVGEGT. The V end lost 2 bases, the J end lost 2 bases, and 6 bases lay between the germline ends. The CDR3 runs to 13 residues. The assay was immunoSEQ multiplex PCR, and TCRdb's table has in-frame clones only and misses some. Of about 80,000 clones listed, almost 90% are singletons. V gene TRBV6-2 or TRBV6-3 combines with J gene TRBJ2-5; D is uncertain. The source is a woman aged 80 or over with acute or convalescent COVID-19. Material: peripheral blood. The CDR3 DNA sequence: TGTGCCAGCAGTTACGGGCAGCAAGAGACCCAGTACTTC. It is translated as CASSYGQQETQYF.